The clone carrying this T cell receptor (beta chain) was recorded once. Its antigen is unidentified. The source of the sample is a study of cytomegalovirus exposure and HLA in healthy donors. Notes on the study in general: Sequencing probably produced one cluster of sequence variants that were highly shared. For presence/absence analyses, sequencing depth was assumed to be roughly uniform across donors. CMV serostatus was the only immune exposure information that was available.

Germline V gene data show CDR1 as SQVTM and CDR2 as ANQGSEA. CDR3 length: 13 residues. Unmatched junction bases numbered 8, after V lost 4 bases and J lost 9 bases. The study ran its PCR with 60 Vbeta and 13 Jbeta primers. Sequencing used immunoSEQ multiplex PCR; TCRdb keeps in-frame clones, though not all of them. Among some 180,000 clones, 80% were seen once, and the ten largest hold less than 1.5%. The receptor was derived from a girl aged 5 to 17 in good health and CMV-seropositive. Sequencing was performed on PBMCs. V usage is TRBV29-1 and J usage is TRBJ2-1; TRBD2 aligns across 8 bases. This CDR3 is CSVGRSGSPEQFF. The CDR3 nucleotides are TGCAGCGTTGGACGAAGCGGGAGCCCTGAGCAGTTCTTC.